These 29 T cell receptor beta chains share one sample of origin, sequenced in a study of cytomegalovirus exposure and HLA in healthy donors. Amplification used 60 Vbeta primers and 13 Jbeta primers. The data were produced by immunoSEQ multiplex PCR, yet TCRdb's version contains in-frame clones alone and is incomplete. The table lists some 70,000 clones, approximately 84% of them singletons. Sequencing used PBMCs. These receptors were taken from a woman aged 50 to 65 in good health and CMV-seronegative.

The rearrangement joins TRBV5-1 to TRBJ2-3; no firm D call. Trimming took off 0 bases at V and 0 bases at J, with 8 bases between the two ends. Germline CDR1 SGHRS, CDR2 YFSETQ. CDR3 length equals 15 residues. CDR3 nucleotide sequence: TGCGCCAGCAGCTTGGTGGCGGCTAGCACAGATACGCAGTATTTT. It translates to CASSLVAASTDTQYF.

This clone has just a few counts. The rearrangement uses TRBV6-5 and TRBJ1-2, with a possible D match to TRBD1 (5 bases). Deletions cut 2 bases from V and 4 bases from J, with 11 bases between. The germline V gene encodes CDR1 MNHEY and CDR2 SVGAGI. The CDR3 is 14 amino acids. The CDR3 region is CASSYDSRSYGYTF. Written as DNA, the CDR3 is TGTGCCAGCAGTTACGACAGCCGTTCCTATGGCTACACCTTC.

As DNA, the CDR3 is TGTGCCACCAGCAGAGATTGGGTGTCAGGAGGAAATTCACCCCTCCACTTT. Translating it yields CATSRDWVSGGNSPLHF. The chain is built from TRBV15 and TRBJ1-6; D call uncertain. The CDR3 runs to 17 residues. Germline CDR1 and CDR2: LNHNV and YYDKDF (reference sequence). Trimming took off 0 bases at V and 7 bases at J, with 16 bases between the two ends.

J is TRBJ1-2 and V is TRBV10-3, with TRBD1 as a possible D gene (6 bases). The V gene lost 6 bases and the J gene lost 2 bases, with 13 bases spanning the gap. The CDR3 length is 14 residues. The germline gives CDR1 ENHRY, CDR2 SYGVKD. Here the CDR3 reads CAISPGRGNYGYTF. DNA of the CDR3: TGTGCCATCAGCCCCGGCAGGGGAAACTATGGCTACACCTTC.

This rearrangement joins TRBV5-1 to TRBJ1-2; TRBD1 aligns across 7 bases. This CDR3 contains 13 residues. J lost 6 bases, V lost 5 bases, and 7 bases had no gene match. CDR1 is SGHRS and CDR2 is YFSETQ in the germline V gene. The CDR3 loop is CASSETTGNGYTF. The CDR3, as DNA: TGCGCCAGCAGTGAAACGACAGGGAATGGCTACACCTTC. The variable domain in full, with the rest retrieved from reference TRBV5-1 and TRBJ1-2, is KAGVTQTPRYLIKTRGQQVTLSCSPISGHRSVSWYQQTPGQGLQFLFEYFSETQRNKGNFPGRFSGRQFSNSRSEMNVSTLELGDSALYLCASSETTGNGYTFGSGTRLTVV.

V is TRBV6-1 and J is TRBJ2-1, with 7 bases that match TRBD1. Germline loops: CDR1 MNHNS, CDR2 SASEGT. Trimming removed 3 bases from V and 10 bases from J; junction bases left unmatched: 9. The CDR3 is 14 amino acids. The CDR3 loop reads CASSEDRFAEEQFF. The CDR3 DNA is TGTGCCAGCAGTGAGGACAGGTTTGCGGAGGAGCAGTTCTTC.

Here the CDR3 reads CASSPQGAISGDEQFF. The CDR3 region has the DNA TGTGCCAGCAGTCCACAGGGGGCAATTTCTGGGGATGAGCAGTTCTTC. This chain links TRBV11-2 with TRBJ2-1; TRBD1 agrees at 9 bases. This CDR3 contains 16 residues. Unmatched junction bases numbered 14, after V lost 6 bases and J lost 8 bases. Germline V CDR1 and CDR2: SGHAT, FQNNGV.

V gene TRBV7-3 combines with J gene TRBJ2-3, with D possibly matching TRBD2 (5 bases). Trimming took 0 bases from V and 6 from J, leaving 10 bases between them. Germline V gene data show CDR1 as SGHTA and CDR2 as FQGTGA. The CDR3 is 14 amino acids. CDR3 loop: CASSLTRGPDTQYF. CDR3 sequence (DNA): TGTGCCAGCAGCTTAACGCGAGGGCCCGATACGCAGTATTTT.

Here the CDR3 DNA reads TGTGCCAGCAGCCGCAGGACAGTAAGGGACTATGGCTACACCTTC. Protein: CASSRRTVRDYGYTF. This chain links TRBV7-2 with TRBJ1-2; weak D call: TRBD1 (6 bases). There are 15 residues in the CDR3. V dropped 5 bases and J dropped 3 bases, with 16 bases sitting between them. Germline assignment: CDR1 SGHTA and CDR2 FQGNSA.

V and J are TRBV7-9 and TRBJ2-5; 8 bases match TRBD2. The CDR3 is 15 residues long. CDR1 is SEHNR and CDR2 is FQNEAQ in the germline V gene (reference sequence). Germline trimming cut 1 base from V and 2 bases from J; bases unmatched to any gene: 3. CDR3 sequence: CASSLGRLAQETQYF. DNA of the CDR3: TGTGCCAGCAGCTTAGGGAGACTAGCGCAAGAGACCCAGTACTTC.

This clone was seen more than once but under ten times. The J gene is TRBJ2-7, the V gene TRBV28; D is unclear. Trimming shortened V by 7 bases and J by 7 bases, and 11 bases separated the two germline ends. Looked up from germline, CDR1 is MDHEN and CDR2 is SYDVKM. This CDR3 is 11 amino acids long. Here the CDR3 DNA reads TGTGCCAGCAAGTGGAGCCGGGAGCAGTACTTC. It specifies CASKWSREQYF.

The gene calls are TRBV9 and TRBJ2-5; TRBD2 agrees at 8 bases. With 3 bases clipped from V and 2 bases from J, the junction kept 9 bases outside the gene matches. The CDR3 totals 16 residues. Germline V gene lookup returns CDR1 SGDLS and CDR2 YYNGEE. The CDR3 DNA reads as TGTGCCAGCAGCGGGGGAGCGGGGGCACCGCAAGAGACCCAGTACTTC. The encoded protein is CASSGGAGAPQETQYF. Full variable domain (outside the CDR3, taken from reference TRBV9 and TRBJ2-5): DSGVTQTPKHLITATGQRVTLRCSPRSGDLSVYWYQQSLDQGLQFLIQYYNGEERAKGNILERFSAQQFPDLHSELNLSSLELGDSALYFCASSGGAGAPQETQYFGPGTRLLVL.

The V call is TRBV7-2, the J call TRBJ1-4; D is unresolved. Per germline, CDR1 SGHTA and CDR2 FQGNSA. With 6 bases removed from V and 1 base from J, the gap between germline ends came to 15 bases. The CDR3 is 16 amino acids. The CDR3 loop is CASSFAPGKTNEKLFF. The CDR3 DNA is TGTGCCAGCAGTTTCGCCCCCGGGAAAACTAATGAAAAACTGTTTTTT.

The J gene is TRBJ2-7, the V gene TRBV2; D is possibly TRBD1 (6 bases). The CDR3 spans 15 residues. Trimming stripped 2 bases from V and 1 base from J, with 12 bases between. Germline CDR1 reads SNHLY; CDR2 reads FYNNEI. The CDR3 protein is CASSERGQGSYEQYF. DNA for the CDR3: TGTGCCAGCAGTGAAAGGGGCCAGGGGTCCTACGAGCAGTACTTC.

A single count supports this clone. The CDR3 coding sequence is TGCGCCAGCAGCCAAGCGAGCGGGAGGGCCGATACGCAGTATTTT. Translated, it gives CASSQASGRADTQYF. The genes are TRBV4-1 and TRBJ2-3; 10 bases align to TRBD2. CDR3 length equals 15 residues. Trimming took 1 base from V and 6 from J; bases not matched to a gene: 4. Germline lookup yields CDR1 MGHRA and CDR2 YSYEKL.

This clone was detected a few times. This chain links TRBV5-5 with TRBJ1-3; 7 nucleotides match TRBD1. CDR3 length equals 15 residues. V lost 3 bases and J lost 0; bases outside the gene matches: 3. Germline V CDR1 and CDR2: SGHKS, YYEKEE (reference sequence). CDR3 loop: CASSSGTASGNTIYF. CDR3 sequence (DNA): TGTGCCAGCAGCTCCGGGACAGCCTCTGGAAACACCATATATTTT. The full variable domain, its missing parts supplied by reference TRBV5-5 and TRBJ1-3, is DAGVTQSPTHLIKTRGQQVTLRCSPISGHKSVSWYQQVLGQGPQFIFQYYEKEERGRGNFPDRFSARQFPNYSSELNVNALLLGDSALYLCASSSGTASGNTIYFGEGSWLTVV.

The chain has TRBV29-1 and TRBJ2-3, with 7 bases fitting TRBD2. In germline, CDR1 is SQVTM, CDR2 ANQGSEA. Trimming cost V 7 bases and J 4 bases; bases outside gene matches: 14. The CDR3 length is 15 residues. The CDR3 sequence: CSAVPKRDEADTQYF. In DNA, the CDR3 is TGCAGCGCCGTGCCGAAGCGGGACGAGGCAGATACGCAGTATTTT.

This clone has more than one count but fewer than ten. DNA for the CDR3: TGTGCCAGCAGCCCCAGACTAGCGGCGGTGACAGATACGCAGTATTTT. As protein: CASSPRLAAVTDTQYF. The V and J genes are TRBV5-8 and TRBJ2-3; 9 bases are shared with TRBD2. The V segment lost 4 bases and the J segment 3 bases; nucleotides outside the gene matches: 9. This CDR3 region has 16 residues. Germline loops: CDR1 SGHTS, CDR2 YDEGEE.

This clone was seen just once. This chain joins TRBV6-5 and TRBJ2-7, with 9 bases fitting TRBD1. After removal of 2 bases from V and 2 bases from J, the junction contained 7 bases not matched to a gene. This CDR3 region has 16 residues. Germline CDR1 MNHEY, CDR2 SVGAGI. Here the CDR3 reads CASSYPTGGATYEQYF. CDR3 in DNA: TGTGCCAGCAGTTACCCTACAGGGGGCGCGACCTACGAGCAGTACTTC.

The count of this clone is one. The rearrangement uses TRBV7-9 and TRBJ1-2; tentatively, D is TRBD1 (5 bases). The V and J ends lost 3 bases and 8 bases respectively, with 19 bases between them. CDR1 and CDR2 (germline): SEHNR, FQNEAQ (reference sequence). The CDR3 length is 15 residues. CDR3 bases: TGTGCCAGCAGCTTGACAGTCCCGGGTTCCGGGGGCTACACCTTC. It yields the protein CASSLTVPGSGGYTF.

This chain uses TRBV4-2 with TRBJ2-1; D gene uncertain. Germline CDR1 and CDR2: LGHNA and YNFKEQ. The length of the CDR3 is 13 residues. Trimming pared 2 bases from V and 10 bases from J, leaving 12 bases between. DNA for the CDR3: TGTGCCAGCAGCCAATTATCAGTCGGGGAGCAGTTCTTC. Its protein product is CASSQLSVGEQFF.

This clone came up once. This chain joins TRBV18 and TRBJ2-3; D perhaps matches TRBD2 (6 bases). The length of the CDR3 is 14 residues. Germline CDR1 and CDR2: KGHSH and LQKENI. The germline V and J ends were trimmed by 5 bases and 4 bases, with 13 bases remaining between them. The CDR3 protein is CASSSTGGADTQYF. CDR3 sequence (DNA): TGTGCCAGCTCATCCACCGGCGGGGCAGATACGCAGTATTTT.

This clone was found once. The CDR3 DNA reads TGTGCCAGCAGCCCCCCGGGACAGGGTGGATTCGGGTATGGCTACACCTTC. Translation gives CASSPPGQGGFGYGYTF. This sequence joins TRBV5-4 and TRBJ1-2; 9 bases agree with TRBD1. The germline CDR1 and CDR2 sequences are SGHNT and YYREEE (reference sequence). The CDR3 extends over 17 amino acids. The J segment lost 5 bases and the V segment lost 4 bases, leaving 15 bases of the junction unmatched.

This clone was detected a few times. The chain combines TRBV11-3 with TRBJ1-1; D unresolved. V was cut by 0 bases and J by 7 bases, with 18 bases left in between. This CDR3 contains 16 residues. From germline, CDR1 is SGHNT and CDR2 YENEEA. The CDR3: CASSLDKFLVNGEAFF. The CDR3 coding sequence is TGTGCCAGCAGCTTAGATAAGTTCTTGGTCAACGGTGAAGCTTTCTTT. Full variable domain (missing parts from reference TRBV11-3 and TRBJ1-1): EAGVVQSPRYKIIEKKQPVAFWCNPISGHNTLYWYLQNLGQGPELLIRYENEEAVDDSQLPKDRFSAERLKGVDSTLKIQPAELGDSAVYLCASSLDKFLVNGEAFFGQGTRLTVV.

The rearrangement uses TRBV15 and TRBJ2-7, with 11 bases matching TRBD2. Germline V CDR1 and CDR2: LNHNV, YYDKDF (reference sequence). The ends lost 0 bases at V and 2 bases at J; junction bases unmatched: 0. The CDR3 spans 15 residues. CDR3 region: CATSRELAGAYEQYF. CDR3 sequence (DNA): TGTGCCACCAGCAGAGAACTAGCGGGGGCCTACGAGCAGTACTTC. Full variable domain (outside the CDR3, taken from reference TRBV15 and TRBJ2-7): DAMVIQNPRYQVTQFGKPVTLSCSQTLNHNVMYWYQQKSSQAPKLLFHYYDKDFNNEADTPDNFQSRRPNTSFCFLDIRSPGLGDTAMYLCATSRELAGAYEQYFGPGTRLTVT.

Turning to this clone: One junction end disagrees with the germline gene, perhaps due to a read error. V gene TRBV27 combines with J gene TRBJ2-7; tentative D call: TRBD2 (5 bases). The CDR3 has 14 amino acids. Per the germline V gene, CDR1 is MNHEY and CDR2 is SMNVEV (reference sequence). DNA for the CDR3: TGTGCCAGCAGTTTTGACGGGGAACTCTACGAGCAGTACTTT. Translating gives CASSFDGELYEQYF.

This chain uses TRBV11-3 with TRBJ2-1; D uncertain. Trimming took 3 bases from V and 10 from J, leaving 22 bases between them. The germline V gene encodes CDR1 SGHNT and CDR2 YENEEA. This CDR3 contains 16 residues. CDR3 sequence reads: CASSFSLRALQSEQFF. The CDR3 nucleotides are TGTGCCAGCAGCTTTTCCCTAAGAGCCCTACAGAGCGAGCAGTTCTTC. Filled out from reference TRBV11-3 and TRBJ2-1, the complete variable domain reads EAGVVQSPRYKIIEKKQPVAFWCNPISGHNTLYWYLQNLGQGPELLIRYENEEAVDDSQLPKDRFSAERLKGVDSTLKIQPAELGDSAVYLCASSFSLRALQSEQFFGPGTRLTVL.

The CDR3 sequence: CASVPGQGWLNTEAFF. DNA for the CDR3: TGTGCCAGTGTACCGGGACAGGGGTGGCTTAACACTGAAGCTTTCTTT. The chain links TRBV19 to TRBJ1-1; 10 nucleotides match TRBD1. The length of the CDR3 is 16 residues. From germline, CDR1 is LNHDA and CDR2 SQIVND (reference sequence). V lost 8 bases and J lost 2; bases outside the gene matches: 11.

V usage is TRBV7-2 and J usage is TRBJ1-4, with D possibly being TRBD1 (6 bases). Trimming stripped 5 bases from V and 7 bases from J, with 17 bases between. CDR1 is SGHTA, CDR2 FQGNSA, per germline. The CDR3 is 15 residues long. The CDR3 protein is CASSRGQSRGEKLFF. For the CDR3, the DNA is TGTGCCAGCAGCCGTGGACAGTCAAGAGGTGAAAAACTGTTTTTT.